The 23 T cell receptor beta chains in this list originate from one sample, sequenced in a study of technical replicates of blood from a handful of donors. Method: immunoSEQ multiplex PCR; TCRdb's copy keeps in-frame clones and lacks some. In the table there are 85,000 to 100,000 clones, approximately 95% of which are singletons. Sequenced input: T cells isolated from PBMCs. These receptors all stem from a human donor in good health.

The chain is built from TRBV19 and TRBJ1-5; TRBD1 agrees at 7 bases. CDR3 size: 15 residues. The germline V gene encodes CDR1 LNHDA and CDR2 SQIVND (reference sequence). After removal of 5 bases from V and 0 bases from J, the junction contained 4 bases not matched to a gene. The CDR3 loop is CASSRTGYSNQPQHF. The CDR3 nucleotides read TGTGCCAGTAGTCGGACAGGATATAGCAATCAGCCCCAGCATTTT.

The chain uses TRBV20-1 and TRBJ2-7; D possibly corresponds to TRBD1 (6 bases). The germline V gene has CDR1 DFQATT and CDR2 SNEGSKA (reference sequence). The V end was cut by 7 bases, the J end by 6 bases, with 13 bases between. The CDR3 runs 11 residues. The CDR3: CSVTGRGEQYF. Here the CDR3 DNA reads TGCAGTGTTACGGGCAGGGGCGAGCAGTACTTC.

The V and J genes are TRBV2 and TRBJ1-5, with 7 positions matching TRBD1. V dropped 6 bases and J dropped 0; count of bases not matched to a gene: 5. The CDR3 contains 15 residues. Germline lookup yields CDR1 SNHLY and CDR2 FYNNEI. The CDR3 DNA follows: TGTGCCAGCAGGCCCGGGACAGATAGCAATCAGCCCCAGCATTTT. This gives the protein CASRPGTDSNQPQHF. Together with reference TRBV2 and TRBJ1-5, the CDR3 gives the full variable domain: EPEVTQTPSHQVTQMGQEVILRCVPISNHLYFYWYRQILGQKVEFLVSFYNNEISEKSEIFDDQFSVERPDGSNFTLKIRSTKLEDSAMYFCASRPGTDSNQPQHFGDGTRLSIL.

The chain carries TRBV19 and TRBJ2-7; the match to TRBD1 covers 9 bases. CDR1 and CDR2 from the germline V gene are LNHDA and SQIVND (reference sequence). The ends lost 4 bases at V and 11 bases at J; junction bases unmatched: 12. The CDR3 loop spans 14 amino acids. For the CDR3, the DNA is TGTGCCAGTAGTACCGAACAGGGGGCAAGGATGAAGTACTTC. Residues: CASSTEQGARMKYF.

CDR3 in amino acids: CASSPQDDRTVEYF. The CDR3 bases are TGTGCCAGCAGTCCCCAGGACGACAGGACAGTCGAGTACTTC. The rearrangement uses TRBV6-1 and TRBJ2-7, with TRBD1 as a possible D gene (6 bases). The CDR3 has 14 residues. With 5 bases removed from V and 11 bases from J, the gap between germline ends came to 22 bases. The V gene's germline CDR1 is MNHNS and CDR2 SASEGT.

The table lists this clone with a count of one. The rearrangement links TRBV6-1 to TRBJ1-5; 9 nucleotides align to TRBD1. This CDR3 comprises 15 residues. V gave up 7 bases and J gave up 7 bases; unmatched junction bases: 11. Germline V CDR1 and CDR2: MNHNS, SASEGT. CDR3 region: CASISSATGGQPQHF. Written as DNA, the CDR3 is TGTGCCAGCATTAGTTCAGCGACAGGGGGACAGCCCCAGCATTTT.

The chain uses TRBV10-1 and TRBJ2-1, with no clear D. With 3 bases removed from V and 7 bases from J, the gap between germline ends came to 19 bases. CDR1 is WNHNN and CDR2 is SYGVQD in the germline V gene (reference sequence). The CDR3 is 16 residues long. CDR3 in amino acids: CASSDPKSQVLNEQFF. The CDR3 coding sequence is TGCGCCAGCAGTGACCCGAAGTCGCAGGTCCTAAATGAGCAGTTCTTC.

This clone was counted once. This rearrangement joins TRBV6-1 to TRBJ1-5; D is uncertain. The V gene's germline CDR1 is MNHNS and CDR2 SASEGT. This CDR3 is built from 12 residues. V was cut by 8 bases and J by 5 bases, with 10 bases left in between. Written as DNA, the CDR3 is TGTGCCAGCTCGGACTTCGATCAGCCCCAGCATTTT. This sequence encodes CASSDFDQPQHF.

The chain employs TRBV5-4 and TRBJ1-2; a weak D match, TRBD1 (5 bases). The V end lost 0 bases, the J end lost 4 bases, and 13 bases lay between the germline ends. The CDR3 consists of 15 residues. Germline V CDR1 and CDR2: SGHNT, YYREEE (reference sequence). This CDR3 reads CASSLAQGYGYGYTF. The CDR3 DNA reads TGTGCCAGCAGCTTGGCGCAGGGATATGGCTATGGCTACACCTTC.

This chain connects TRBV15 to TRBJ1-2; a possible D gene is TRBD1 (5 bases). The CDR3 is 15 amino acids. V was trimmed by 2 bases and J by 3 bases, leaving 13 bases between them. Germline V gene sequence: CDR1 LNHNV, CDR2 YYDKDF (reference sequence). In nucleotides, the CDR3 is TGTGCCACCAGCAGAACTAAACAGGACGACTATGGCTACACCTTC. Translated: CATSRTKQDDYGYTF. The whole variable domain, filled in from reference TRBV15 and TRBJ1-2, reads DAMVIQNPRYQVTQFGKPVTLSCSQTLNHNVMYWYQQKSSQAPKLLFHYYDKDFNNEADTPDNFQSRRPNTSFCFLDIRSPGLGDTAMYLCATSRTKQDDYGYTFGSGTRLTVV.

The chain has TRBV6-6 and TRBJ2-5, with D hard to call. This CDR3 is built from 12 residues. Trimming pared 5 bases from V and 4 bases from J, leaving 8 bases between. Germline loops: CDR1 MNHNY, CDR2 SVGAGI (reference sequence). The CDR3 protein is CASSPPGETQYF. The CDR3 nucleotides read TGTGCCAGCAGTCCCCCCGGAGAGACCCAGTACTTC.

The chain uses TRBV6-1 and TRBJ1-2, with 8 bases matching TRBD1. CDR3 length: 15 residues. Germline CDR1 and CDR2: MNHNS and SASEGT. V gave up 6 bases and J gave up 6 bases; unmatched junction bases: 12. CDR3 in amino acids: CASRKTGAVFDGYTF. CDR3 bases: TGTGCCAGCAGGAAGACAGGGGCCGTGTTTGATGGCTACACCTTC.

The gene calls are TRBV28 and TRBJ1-1; possible D gene TRBD1, 6 bases. This CDR3 has 15 residues. The V and J ends lost 3 bases and 0 bases respectively, with 11 bases between them. Germline V gene lookup returns CDR1 MDHEN and CDR2 SYDVKM. The CDR3 sequence is CASSFHREMNTEAFF. The CDR3 region has the DNA TGTGCCAGCAGTTTCCACAGGGAGATGAACACTGAAGCTTTCTTT.

This chain joins TRBV7-2 and TRBJ1-2; 7 bases line up with TRBD1. The CDR3 runs to 16 residues. Germline V CDR1 and CDR2: SGHTA, FQGNSA. The V segment lost 5 bases and the J segment 7 bases; nucleotides outside the gene matches: 16. CDR3 residues: CASSPGGIQGSGGYTF. In DNA, the CDR3 is TGTGCCAGCAGCCCAGGGGGTATTCAGGGGTCCGGTGGCTACACCTTC.

CDR3 protein: CASSTPRPGDTQYF. The CDR3 DNA reads as TGTGCCAGCAGCACTCCAAGACCGGGGGATACGCAGTATTTT. This chain connects TRBV5-4 to TRBJ2-3; a weak D match, TRBD2 (5 bases). Per germline, CDR1 SGHNT and CDR2 YYREEE (reference sequence). Trimming pared 4 bases from V and 6 bases from J, leaving 15 bases between. The CDR3 is 14 residues long.

CDR3 DNA: TGTGCCAGCAGTAGGTGGAGGGCACGGGGCACAGATACGCAGTATTTT. Translation: CASSRWRARGTDTQYF. This rearrangement joins TRBV27 to TRBJ2-3; tentatively, D is TRBD2 (6 bases). Trimming pared 5 bases from V and 1 base from J, leaving 16 bases between. The CDR3 is made up of 16 amino acids. The germline V gene encodes CDR1 MNHEY and CDR2 SMNVEV (reference sequence).

The V call is TRBV28, the J call TRBJ1-1; D is possibly TRBD1 (5 bases). CDR1 MDHEN and CDR2 SYDVKM come from the germline V gene. V was trimmed by 6 bases and J by 0 bases, leaving 11 bases between them. The CDR3 runs to 14 residues. The CDR3 reads CASSPGGLNTEAFF. CDR3 nucleotides: TGTGCCAGCAGCCCGGGGGGGTTGAACACTGAAGCTTTCTTT. Full variable domain (missing parts from reference TRBV28 and TRBJ1-1): DVKVTQSSRYLVKRTGEKVFLECVQDMDHENMFWYRQDPGLGLRLIYFSYDVKMKEKGDIPEGYSVSREKKERFSLILESASTNQTSMYLCASSPGGLNTEAFFGQGTRLTVV.

J is TRBJ1-2 and V is TRBV14; D unresolved. Germline V gene lookup returns CDR1 SGHDN and CDR2 FVKESK. This CDR3 is 15 amino acids long. V lost 0 bases and J 4 bases, leaving 12 bases between the germline ends. The CDR3 here is CASSQEAPAGYGYTF. DNA of the CDR3: TGTGCCAGCAGCCAAGAAGCCCCCGCGGGCTATGGCTACACCTTC.

The V call is TRBV19, the J call TRBJ2-7, with 7 positions matching TRBD2. The CDR3 spans 15 residues. The V and J ends lost 4 bases and 0 bases, in that order; junction bases with no gene match: 6. From germline, CDR1 is LNHDA and CDR2 SQIVND (reference sequence). Written as DNA, the CDR3 is TGTGCCAGTAGTACTGGGACGGGAGGCTCCTACGAGCAGTACTTC. Amino acid sequence: CASSTGTGGSYEQYF.

The genes are TRBV19 and TRBJ1-1; 8 bases map to TRBD1. V gave up 3 bases and J gave up 8 bases; unmatched junction bases: 5. This CDR3 region has 13 residues. CDR1 is LNHDA and CDR2 is SQIVND in the germline V gene (reference sequence). The CDR3 coding sequence is TGTGCCAGTAGTATTCAGGGGGCCCGGGAAGCTTTCTTT. It translates to CASSIQGAREAFF.

V and J are TRBV23-1 and TRBJ1-3, with no clear D. TRBV23-1 carries the ORF label, with uncertain function. This CDR3 is built from 16 residues. Trimming removed 7 bases from V and 2 bases from J, with 18 bases in between. CDR3 nucleotides: TGCGCCAGCATATCAGCGAGGCAGCAAACTGGAAACACCATATATTTT. Translation gives CASISARQQTGNTIYF.

A single count supports this clone. J is TRBJ2-7 and V is TRBV2; tentative D call: TRBD2 (6 bases). V lost 5 bases, J lost 2 bases, and 16 bases lay in between. The CDR3 contains 15 residues. Germline V gives CDR1 SNHLY, CDR2 FYNNEI. CDR3 in DNA: TGTGCCAGCAGTCCCTGGGACTCCCGGGCCTACGAGCAGTACTTC. Residues: CASSPWDSRAYEQYF.

This chain links TRBV9 with TRBJ1-1, with D hard to call. Germline V gene sequence: CDR1 SGDLS, CDR2 YYNGEE. Deletions cut 4 bases from V and 1 base from J, with 8 bases between. The CDR3 is made up of 13 amino acids. CDR3 nucleotide sequence: TGTGCCAGCAGCCCGTGGCAGAACACTGAAGCTTTCTTT. Translating gives CASSPWQNTEAFF. The entire variable domain, with the rest obtained from reference TRBV9 and TRBJ1-1, is as follows: DSGVTQTPKHLITATGQRVTLRCSPRSGDLSVYWYQQSLDQGLQFLIQYYNGEERAKGNILERFSAQQFPDLHSELNLSSLELGDSALYFCASSPWQNTEAFFGQGTRLTVV.